This T cell receptor (beta chain) stems from a study of T cells in Graves' hyperthyroidism and ophthalmopathy. There are many counts of this clonotype. Using RNA transcripts as the source, TCR beta CDR3 regions were amplified. Initially, a first-round RT-PCR of the TCR CDR3 employed the HTBI primer set. A single record per CDR3 protein comes from TCRdb applying MiXCR to the multiplex PCR reads. The profile shows nearly 750,000 distinct CDR3 sequences, 30% to 40% of them singletons. CDR1 MNHNS and CDR2 SASEGT come from the germline V gene. V was shortened by 8 bases and J by 2 bases, with 13 bases between the two germline ends. The CDR3 consists of 13 residues.

The clonotype comes from a woman aged 35 to 49 with Graves' hyperthyroidism. The sequencing sample was made of blood. The chain combines TRBV6-1 with TRBJ2-7, with D maybe TRBD2 (5 bases). This chain's CDR3 is CASGARETYEQYF. Here the CDR3 DNA reads TGTGCCAGCGGTGCCCGGGAAACCTACGAGCAGTACTTC.